Below, one TCR beta chain is given with its context. This entry is derived from a study of T cells after yellow fever vaccination. Germline loops: CDR1 SGHRS, CDR2 YFSETQ. Trimming stripped 4 bases from V and 4 bases from J, with 19 bases between. This CDR3 contains 16 residues. Each CDR3 protein gets one entry after TCRdb re-called the 5' RACE reads with MiXCR. This table holds roughly 520,000 distinct CDR3 sequences, about a fifth found once. The clonotype originates from a man aged 18 to 29 who received the YFV17D yellow fever vaccine. Source: PBMCs, taken 21 days after the first yellow fever vaccination. The V gene is TRBV5-1, the J gene TRBJ2-3; no definite D call. DNA of the CDR3: TGCGCCAGCAGCCAAGGCCTAGATCGTCTCGCAGATACGCAGTATTTT. Translated: CASSQGLDRLADTQYF.